This T cell receptor beta chain comes out of a study of blood T cell repertoires in COVID-19. Sequenced by immunoSEQ multiplex PCR; TCRdb stores in-frame clones only, minus some. The data hold 200,000 or so clones, with around 80% observed a single time. Sequencing used peripheral blood. The receptor was isolated from a man aged 25-45 years with active or convalescent COVID-19.

The CDR3 region has the DNA TGTGCCAGTACCCCAGGGACAGCCGTCAACTATGGCTACACCTTC. Its translation is CASTPGTAVNYGYTF. The chain uses TRBV19 and TRBJ1-2; TRBD1 matches 7 bases. This CDR3 has 15 residues. V gave up 7 bases and J gave up 2 bases; unmatched junction bases: 10. Looked up from germline, CDR1 is LNHDA and CDR2 is SQIVND (reference sequence).